Below are 23 T cell receptor beta chains sequenced from a single sample in a study of cytomegalovirus exposure and HLA in healthy donors. Primers included in the PCR were 60 Vbeta and 13 Jbeta primers. Sequenced by immunoSEQ multiplex PCR; TCRdb stores in-frame clones only, minus some. The data contain about 200,000 clones, 70% to 80% of them singletons. The sample was PBMCs. Receptor source: a girl under 18 in good health and CMV-seropositive.

The chain employs TRBV6-5 and TRBJ1-6; D possibly corresponds to TRBD1 (5 bases). CDR1 MNHEY and CDR2 SVGAGI come from the germline V gene. The CDR3 totals 15 residues. V was clipped by 10 bases and J by 1 base, with 14 bases between them. CDR3 residues: CATTDGGSYNSPLHF. The CDR3 region has the DNA TGTGCCACCACCGACGGGGGATCCTATAATTCACCCCTCCACTTT.

This clone was detected only once. The genes are TRBV27 and TRBJ1-1; D might be TRBD1 (6 bases). CDR1 is MNHEY and CDR2 is SMNVEV in the germline V gene (reference sequence). The V and J ends lost 3 bases and 6 bases respectively, with 11 bases between them. The CDR3 sequence is 13 residues long. The CDR3, as DNA: TGTGCCAGCAGTTTCCAGGGGTATTCTGAAGCTTTCTTT. This sequence encodes CASSFQGYSEAFF.

The V and J genes are TRBV15 and TRBJ2-1; a weak D match, TRBD2 (6 bases). This CDR3 comprises 16 residues. The V and J ends lost 3 bases and 0 bases respectively, with 12 bases between them. Germline loops: CDR1 LNHNV, CDR2 YYDKDF (reference sequence). CDR3 loop: CATSRSLTSSYNEQFF. DNA for the CDR3: TGTGCCACCAGCAGGTCCCTGACTAGCTCCTACAATGAGCAGTTCTTC.

This clone was detected once. This specimen includes other DNA sequences encoding the same CDR3. The chain is built from TRBV6-5 and TRBJ1-1; perhaps TRBD1 as D (5 bases). Germline CDR1 and CDR2: MNHEY and SVGAGI. The CDR3 covers 13 residues. Trimming took 2 bases from V and 1 from J, leaving 5 bases between them. In nucleotides, the CDR3 is TGTGCCAGCAGTTACACAGGGAACACTGAAGCTTTCTTT. Protein sequence: CASSYTGNTEAFF.

This clone is a singleton in its sample. The chain carries TRBV5-1 and TRBJ2-2, with a tentative D call TRBD1 (5 bases). V lost 0 bases and J 5 bases, leaving 11 bases between the germline ends. This CDR3 is 15 amino acids long. The germline gives CDR1 SGHRS, CDR2 YFSETQ. The CDR3 DNA reads as TGCGCCAGCAGCTTGGAGGGGTTAGATACCGGGGAGCTGTTTTTT. This encodes CASSLEGLDTGELFF. The full variable domain, completed using reference TRBV5-1 and TRBJ2-2, is KAGVTQTPRYLIKTRGQQVTLSCSPISGHRSVSWYQQTPGQGLQFLFEYFSETQRNKGNFPGRFSGRQFSNSRSEMNVSTLELGDSALYLCASSLEGLDTGELFFGEGSRLTVL.

The chain uses TRBV6-1 and TRBJ2-7; TRBD1 aligns across 9 bases. Trimming removed 6 bases from V and 2 bases from J; junction bases left unmatched: 8. The CDR3 runs 15 residues. The germline V gene has CDR1 MNHNS and CDR2 SASEGT. Here the CDR3 reads CASREPGQGTYEQYF. The CDR3 coding sequence is TGTGCCAGCAGAGAGCCGGGACAGGGTACCTACGAGCAGTACTTC.

The chain links TRBV28 to TRBJ1-2; TRBD1 matches at 7 bases. Germline trimming cut 6 bases from V and 10 bases from J; bases unmatched to any gene: 5. Germline loops: CDR1 MDHEN, CDR2 SYDVKM. The CDR3 runs 11 residues. In nucleotides, the CDR3 is TGTGCCAGCAGACGACAGGGCATCTACACCTTC. As protein: CASRRQGIYTF.

The genes are TRBV10-3 and TRBJ1-2; TRBD1 agrees at 8 bases. This CDR3 is built from 15 residues. Germline CDR1 and CDR2: ENHRY and SYGVKD. Trimming at V came to 4 bases and at J to 3 bases, leaving 7 bases not matched to a gene. The CDR3 reads CAISAKVTGDYGYTF. CDR3 DNA: TGTGCCATCAGTGCAAAAGTGACAGGGGACTATGGCTACACCTTC.

The chain employs TRBV11-2 and TRBJ2-5, with TRBD2 matching over 7 bases. This CDR3 has 14 amino acids. After removal of 6 bases from V and 4 bases from J, the junction contained 8 bases not matched to a gene. CDR1 and CDR2 from the germline V gene are SGHAT and FQNNGV. The chain's CDR3 is CASRITGGRETQYF. In DNA form, the CDR3 reads TGTGCCAGCAGGATAACGGGGGGTCGAGAGACCCAGTACTTC.

This clone was observed once. V usage is TRBV4-2 and J usage is TRBJ2-1; no firm D call. V was cut by 0 bases and J by 6 bases, with 12 bases left in between. CDR1 and CDR2 (germline): LGHNA, YNFKEQ. The CDR3 sequence is 15 residues long. CDR3 in DNA: TGTGCCAGCAGCCAAGATCTAGAGGCTAGCAATGAGCAGTTCTTC. Its protein product is CASSQDLEASNEQFF.

This chain uses TRBV7-9 with TRBJ2-5, with 9 bases lining up with TRBD2. The CDR3 extends over 17 amino acids. In germline, CDR1 is SEHNR, CDR2 FQNEAQ (reference sequence). With 4 bases clipped from V and 4 bases from J, the junction kept 13 bases outside the gene matches. The CDR3 here is CASSSDGGAGGTETQYF. CDR3 bases: TGTGCCAGCAGCTCAGACGGGGGAGCGGGGGGTACAGAGACCCAGTACTTC.

V gene TRBV27 combines with J gene TRBJ2-4; tentative D call: TRBD2 (6 bases). Germline V gene sequence: CDR1 MNHEY, CDR2 SMNVEV (reference sequence). This CDR3 comprises 16 residues. V lost 3 bases and J lost 6, with 18 bases in between. In DNA form, the CDR3 reads TGTGCCAGCAGTTTCCCCACGACTAGGAGGGGAAACATTCAGTACTTC. Translating it yields CASSFPTTRRGNIQYF.

V gene TRBV19 combines with J gene TRBJ2-7, with 8 bases that match TRBD1. The germline CDR1 and CDR2 sequences are LNHDA and SQIVND (reference sequence). CDR3 size: 15 residues. Losses at the gene ends were 1 base for V and 4 bases for J; bases not matched to a gene: 6. The DNA of the CDR3 is TGTGCCAGTAGTATAGTTTCAGGGGGCACTTACGAGCAGTACTTC. Translation: CASSIVSGGTYEQYF.

This clone was observed a single time. The V call is TRBV7-8, the J call TRBJ1-6; possible D gene TRBD1, 6 bases. V lost 5 bases and J 2 bases, leaving 13 bases between the germline ends. The length of the CDR3 is 16 residues. CDR1 SGHVS and CDR2 FQNEAQ come from the germline V gene. CDR3 DNA: TGTGCCAGCAGCCTAAACCAGGGGCCCTATAATTCACCCCTCCACTTT. Protein sequence: CASSLNQGPYNSPLHF.

This chain connects TRBV4-1 to TRBJ2-7; 10 nucleotides align to TRBD1. V lost 3 bases, J lost 3 bases, and 5 bases stayed unmatched. CDR3 length: 15 amino acids. CDR1 and CDR2 (germline): MGHRA, YSYEKL. CDR3 bases: TGCGCCAGCAGCCACCAGAGGACAGGGGGCTACGAGCAGTACTTC. It specifies CASSHQRTGGYEQYF.

This chain links TRBV6-1 with TRBJ2-2, with TRBD2 identical over 7 bases. CDR1 is MNHNS and CDR2 is SASEGT in the germline V gene. CDR3 size: 15 residues. With 0 bases clipped from V and 6 bases from J, the junction kept 4 bases outside the gene matches. CDR3 sequence reads: CASSEARLAAGELFF. The DNA for the CDR3 is TGTGCCAGCAGTGAAGCACGACTAGCAGCCGGGGAGCTGTTTTTT.

As concerns this clone: Other nucleotide sequences from this sample produce the same CDR3. The J gene is TRBJ1-5, the V gene TRBV10-3, with D maybe TRBD1 (5 bases). Trimming removed 0 bases at V and 3 bases at J, with 6 bases between. The CDR3 consists of 14 residues. The germline V gene encodes CDR1 ENHRY and CDR2 SYGVKD. The CDR3 loop is CAISESTVNQPQHF. CDR3 DNA: TGTGCCATCAGTGAGTCGACAGTCAATCAGCCCCAGCATTTT.

The V gene is TRBV2, the J gene TRBJ1-3, with TRBD1 matching over 7 bases. CDR3 length equals 16 residues. The ends lost 6 bases at V and 4 bases at J; junction bases unmatched: 12. Germline-derived CDR1 and CDR2 are SNHLY and FYNNEI. CDR3 in DNA: TGTGCCAGCAGACTTGGGGACAGCCGGGACGGAAACACCATATATTTT. Its protein is CASRLGDSRDGNTIYF.

The rearrangement links TRBV6-5 to TRBJ1-4, with a possible D match to TRBD1 (6 bases). CDR3 length equals 16 residues. The V and J ends lost 0 bases and 2 bases respectively, with 10 bases between them. Germline V gene lookup returns CDR1 MNHEY and CDR2 SVGAGI. CDR3 bases: TGTGCCAGCAGTTACTCGGGGGCAGCGACTAATGAAAAACTGTTTTTT. Translated, it gives CASSYSGAATNEKLFF.

V is TRBV6-6 and J is TRBJ2-7; tentatively, D is TRBD1 (5 bases). Between the trimmed V and J ends, which lost 4 bases and 7 bases, there was a span of 14 bases. CDR1 is MNHNY, CDR2 SVGAGI, per germline (reference sequence). The CDR3 extends over 13 amino acids. The CDR3 bases are TGTGCCAGCAGTTCAACCGTCCAGGGTGAGCAGTACTTC. As protein: CASSSTVQGEQYF.

This chain connects TRBV7-6 to TRBJ2-2, with 8 bases identical to TRBD1. Germline CDR1 SGHVS, CDR2 FNYEAQ. V trimming: 4 bases; J trimming: 2 bases; junction bases outside the gene matches: 6. This CDR3 is 16 amino acids long. CDR3 sequence (DNA): TGTGCCAGCAGCTCACCGGGACAGGCCAACACCGGGGAGCTGTTTTTT. As protein: CASSSPGQANTGELFF.

The rearrangement joins TRBV29-1 to TRBJ2-7, with a tentative D call TRBD2 (6 bases). V lost 6 bases and J 2 bases, leaving 11 bases between the germline ends. This CDR3 region has 12 residues. In germline, CDR1 is SQVTM, CDR2 ANQGSEA. The CDR3, as DNA: TGCAGCGTAGGCGGGGAACCCTACGAGCAGTACTTC. As protein: CSVGGEPYEQYF.

The chain links TRBV4-1 to TRBJ2-2; possible D gene TRBD2, 5 bases. V lost 6 bases and J lost 2, with 10 bases in between. Germline assignment: CDR1 MGHRA and CDR2 YSYEKL. CDR3 length: 14 amino acids. CDR3 bases: TGCGCCAGCAGTCGGGATAGTAACACCGGGGAGCTGTTTTTT. It codes for CASSRDSNTGELFF.